This entry concerns a single TCR beta chain. What it binds is not known. These data are taken from a study of shared clonotypes between healthy human individuals. The study's findings and limits: Sharing across four donors was seen in 4% to 6.5% of naive CD4 clonotypes. Non-shared clonotypes were found to have lower generation probabilities than the clonotypes that were shared by all four of the sorted-subset donors.

A deep-level run was used for the assay. As processed by the authors: Filtering differed for immunoSEQ, which gave only junction sequences without quality scores. Clones were read by immunoSEQ multiplex PCR, and TCRdb kept only the in-frame ones, dropping some. Clone size and the V and J calls come from that table; the DNA yielded D and trimming. The data hold over a million clones, with 70% to 80% observed a single time. CDR1 and CDR2 (germline): SGHVS, FQNEAQ. V gave up 0 bases and J gave up 4 bases, with 12 bases separating them. This CDR3 region has 15 residues. This sequence was found in a man younger than 35 in good health. The sample consisted of memory CD4+ T cells sorted from blood. Subset given: CD45RA-negative fraction. The chain recombines TRBV7-8 with TRBJ1-1; D not certain. The CDR3 loop is CASSLAQLLGTEAFF. CDR3 coding DNA: TGTGCCAGCAGCTTAGCGCAGCTCCTGGGCACTGAAGCTTTCTTT.